This T cell receptor beta chain was recorded in a study of cytomegalovirus exposure and HLA in healthy donors. General observations from the study: That first-cohort TCR clusters tended to co-occur in the approximately 110 validation repertoires was found in a later analysis. Among TCR beta chains, those listed as cytomegalovirus-associated numbered approximately 150.

To note about this clone: Its antigen is undetermined.

Donors were drawn from the approximately 120-subject validation cohort, separate from the approximately 680-subject first cohort. Using immunoSEQ multiplex PCR, the repertoire was profiled, and TCRdb retains in-frame clones only, with some absent. The sample contains some 160,000 clones, approximately 90% of which appear only once. This TCR was sampled from a man between 18 and 35 years old in good health and CMV-seronegative. The sample consisted of PBMCs.

The chain's CDR3 is CASSAGTGAMETQYF. The CDR3 nucleotides are TGTGCCAGCAGTGCCGGGACAGGGGCTATGGAGACCCAGTACTTC. The chain couples TRBV2 to TRBJ2-5, with 10 bases lining up with TRBD1. Looked up from germline, CDR1 is SNHLY and CDR2 is FYNNEI. The CDR3 consists of 15 residues. J gave up 5 bases and V 4 bases, and 7 bases lay outside the gene matches.